These T cell receptor beta chains were read from a single sample in a study of OX40 agonist ivuxolimab in advanced cancers. Assay: immunoSEQ multiplex PCR; the TCRdb copy retains only in-frame clones and omits some. The table has tens of thousands of clones, less than 95% seen once. This sample comprised CD4+ or CD8+ T cells sorted from blood, obtained in a trial of the OX40 agonist ivuxolimab. These receptors came from an adult with an advanced solid tumor such as melanoma, head and neck, liver or kidney cancer. The conserved cysteine and the conserved F or W are not part of the CDR3 here. The order of the fields is J gene, V gene, CDR3 length, CDR3 protein.

J gene: TRBJ2-5; V gene: TRBV18; CDR3 length: 12; CDR3 protein: ASSPLNSQETQY
J gene: TRBJ2-1; V gene: TRBV19; CDR3 length: 12; CDR3 protein: ASKTSGRTNEQF
J gene: TRBJ2-7; V gene: TRBV28; CDR3 length: 13; CDR3 protein: ASSAAAQAFYEQY
J gene: TRBJ1-6; V gene: TRBV19; CDR3 length: 12; CDR3 protein: ATRDSLYNSPLH
J gene: TRBJ2-7; V gene: TRBV5-4; CDR3 length: 10; CDR3 protein: ASSAREYEQY
J gene: TRBJ2-3; V gene: TRBV9; CDR3 length: 13; CDR3 protein: ASSVLAASTDTQY
J gene: TRBJ2-3; V gene: TRBV11-2; CDR3 length: 9; CDR3 protein: ASSRGGGQY
J gene: TRBJ2-7; V gene: TRBV6-6; CDR3 length: 14; CDR3 protein: ASRRTPAGPSSEQY
J gene: TRBJ2-6; V gene: TRBV12-5; CDR3 length: 13; CDR3 protein: ASGGRRSGANVLT
J gene: TRBJ2-7; V gene: TRBV28; CDR3 length: 10; CDR3 protein: ASSPFSYEQY
J gene: TRBJ1-3; V gene: TRBV5-1; CDR3 length: 14; CDR3 protein: ASSPVSQSSGNTIY
J gene: TRBJ1-1; V gene: TRBV29-1; CDR3 length: 12; CDR3 protein: SVRQILMNTEAF
J gene: TRBJ1-2; V gene: TRBV29-1; CDR3 length: 11; CDR3 protein: SARQGTNYGYT
J gene: TRBJ2-2; V gene: TRBV15; CDR3 length: 12; CDR3 protein: ATNQGANTGELF
J gene: TRBJ2-7; V gene: TRBV12-5; CDR3 length: 12; CDR3 protein: ASGFKGGSYEQY
J gene: TRBJ2-5; V gene: TRBV6-1; CDR3 length: 11; CDR3 protein: ASRLSGQETQY
J gene: TRBJ2-5; V gene: TRBV12-5; CDR3 length: 10; CDR3 protein: ASGPARETQY